Many counts were recorded for the clone carrying this T cell receptor (beta chain). Germline CDR1 SGDLS, CDR2 YYNGEE. V lost 0 bases and J lost 10, with 23 bases in between. The CDR3 contains 17 residues. The data derive from a study of T-cell reconstitution after alpha-beta-depleted transplantation in children. Unique molecular identifiers were incorporated when the TCRbeta library was constructed. MiXCR was run by TCRdb on the PCR reads, yielding one entry per CDR3 protein. The sample lists roughly 350,000 distinct CDR3 sequences, around 15% seen once, with just over 40% in the top ten. The clonotype originates from a male patient aged 2 to 10 who had a stem cell transplant for acute lymphoblastic leukemia, so the T cells may come from the graft donor. This specimen consisted of PBMCs, mostly from graft donor cells, obtained 360 days after TCRalphabeta/CD19-depleted stem cell transplant. The genes are TRBV9 and TRBJ2-1, with a possible D match to TRBD2 (5 bases). CDR3 in DNA: TGTGCCAGCAGCGTAGGTGACGACTACCTTCTGGGTCGGGAGCAGTTCTTC. The encoded protein is CASSVGDDYLLGREQFF.